This entry concerns a single TCR beta chain. Its target is not known. The sample comes from a study of memory CD4+ T cells and cytomegalovirus serostatus. Study-wide context: Donors were healthy Belgian adults, fewer than ten CMV seropositive and about 24 seronegative.

The CDR3 length is 18 residues. Germline CDR1 is MNHEY and CDR2 is SMNVEV (reference sequence). Deletions cut 0 bases from V and 1 base from J, with 15 bases between. TCRdb's copy holds only in-frame clones and misses some; the assay was immunoSEQ multiplex PCR. Here the sample spans about 45,000 clones, over 60% being singletons. The sort gate was single viable CD3+CD4+CD8-CD45RO+ cells for memory CD4+ T cells. After thawing, CD4+ T cells were positively selected. Findings and caveats of the study: Median bootstrapped AUC for CMV status was about 0.94 originally, 0.75 to 0.91 US-trained. Of about 150 reported CMV TCRbeta sequences, 67 were found in memory CD4+ repertoires.

What was sequenced was memory CD4+ T cells from blood. The chain uses TRBV27 and TRBJ1-4, with D hard to call. The TCR sequence derives from an adult in good health and CMV-seronegative. The DNA of the CDR3 is TGTGCCAGCAGTTTATCGAGCCCTGTCCCGCTAACTAATGAAAAACTGTTTTTT. Translated: CASSLSSPVPLTNEKLFF.